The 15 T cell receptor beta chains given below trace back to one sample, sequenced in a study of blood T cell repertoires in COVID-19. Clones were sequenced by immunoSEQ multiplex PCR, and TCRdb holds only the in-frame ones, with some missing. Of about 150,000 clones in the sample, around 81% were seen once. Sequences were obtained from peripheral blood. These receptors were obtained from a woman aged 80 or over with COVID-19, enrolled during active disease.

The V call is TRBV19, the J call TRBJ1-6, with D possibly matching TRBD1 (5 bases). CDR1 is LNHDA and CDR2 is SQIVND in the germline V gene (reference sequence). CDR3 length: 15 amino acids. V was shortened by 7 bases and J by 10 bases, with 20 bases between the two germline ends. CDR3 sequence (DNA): TGTGCCAGTACGGATGTCCAGGGAGGGAGGTCACCCCTCCACTTT. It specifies CASTDVQGGRSPLHF.

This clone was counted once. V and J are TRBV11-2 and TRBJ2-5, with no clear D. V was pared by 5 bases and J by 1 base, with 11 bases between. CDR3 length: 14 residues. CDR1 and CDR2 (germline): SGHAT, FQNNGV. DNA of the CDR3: TGTGCCAGCAGCCGCGGAAGCATCCAAGAGACCCAGTACTTC. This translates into CASSRGSIQETQYF.

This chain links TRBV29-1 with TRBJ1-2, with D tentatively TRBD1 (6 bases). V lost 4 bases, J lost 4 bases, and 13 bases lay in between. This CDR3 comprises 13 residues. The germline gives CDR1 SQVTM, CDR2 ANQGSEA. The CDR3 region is CSVAGGRFYGYTF. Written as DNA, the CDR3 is TGCAGCGTTGCTGGGGGCAGGTTCTATGGCTACACCTTC.

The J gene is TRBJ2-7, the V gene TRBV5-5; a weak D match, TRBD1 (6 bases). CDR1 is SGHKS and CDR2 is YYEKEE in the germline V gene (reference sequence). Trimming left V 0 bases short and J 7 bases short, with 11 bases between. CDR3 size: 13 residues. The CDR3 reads CASSLEGVEEQYF. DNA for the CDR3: TGTGCCAGCAGCTTGGAGGGGGTCGAGGAGCAGTACTTC.

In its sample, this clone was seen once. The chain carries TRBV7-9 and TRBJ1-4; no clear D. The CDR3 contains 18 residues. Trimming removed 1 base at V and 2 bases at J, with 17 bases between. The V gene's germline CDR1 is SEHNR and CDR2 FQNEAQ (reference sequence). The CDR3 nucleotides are TGTGCCAGCAGCTTAGACGAACAGTTCCCAATGACTAATGAAAAACTGTTTTTT. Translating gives CASSLDEQFPMTNEKLFF. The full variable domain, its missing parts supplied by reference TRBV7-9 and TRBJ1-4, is DTGVSQNPRHKITKRGQNVTFRCDPISEHNRLYWYRQTLGQGPEFLTYFQNEAQLEKSRLLSDRFSAERPKGSFSTLEIQRTEQGDSAMYLCASSLDEQFPMTNEKLFFGSGTQLSVL.

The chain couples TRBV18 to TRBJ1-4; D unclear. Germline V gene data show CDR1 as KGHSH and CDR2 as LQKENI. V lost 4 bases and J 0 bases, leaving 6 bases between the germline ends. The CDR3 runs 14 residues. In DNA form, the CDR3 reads TGTGCCAGCTCACTCGGGGCAACTAATGAAAAACTGTTTTTT. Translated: CASSLGATNEKLFF.

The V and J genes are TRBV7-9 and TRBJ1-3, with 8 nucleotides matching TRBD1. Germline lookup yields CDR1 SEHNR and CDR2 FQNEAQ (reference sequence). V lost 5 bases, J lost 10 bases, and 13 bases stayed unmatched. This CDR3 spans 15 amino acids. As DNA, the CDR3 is TGTGCCAGCAGCACCTTGACAGGGGAGCTTGGGACCATATATTTT. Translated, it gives CASSTLTGELGTIYF.

This chain's CDR3 is CASSPGQGRQQPQHF. The CDR3 DNA follows: TGTGCCAGCAGCCCTGGACAGGGAAGGCAACAGCCCCAGCATTTT. J is TRBJ1-5 and V is TRBV5-8; TRBD1 agrees at 8 bases. Germline CDR1 is SGHTS and CDR2 is YDEGEE. With 4 bases clipped from V and 7 bases from J, the junction kept 10 bases outside the gene matches. The CDR3 runs 15 residues.

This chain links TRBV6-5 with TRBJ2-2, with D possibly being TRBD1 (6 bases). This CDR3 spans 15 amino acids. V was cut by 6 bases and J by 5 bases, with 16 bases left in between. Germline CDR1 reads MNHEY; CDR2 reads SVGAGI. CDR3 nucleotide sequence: TGTGCCAGCAGAAAGCCGGGACATGGGACCGGGGAGCTGTTTTTT. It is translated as CASRKPGHGTGELFF.

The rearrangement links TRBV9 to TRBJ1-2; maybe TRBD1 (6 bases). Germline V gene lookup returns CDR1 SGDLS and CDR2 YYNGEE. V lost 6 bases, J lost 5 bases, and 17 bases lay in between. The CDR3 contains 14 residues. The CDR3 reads CASTPRGNWYGYTF. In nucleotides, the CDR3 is TGTGCCAGCACTCCAAGGGGGAATTGGTATGGCTACACCTTC. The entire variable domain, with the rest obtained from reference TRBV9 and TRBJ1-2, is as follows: DSGVTQTPKHLITATGQRVTLRCSPRSGDLSVYWYQQSLDQGLQFLIQYYNGEERAKGNILERFSAQQFPDLHSELNLSSLELGDSALYFCASTPRGNWYGYTFGSGTRLTVV.

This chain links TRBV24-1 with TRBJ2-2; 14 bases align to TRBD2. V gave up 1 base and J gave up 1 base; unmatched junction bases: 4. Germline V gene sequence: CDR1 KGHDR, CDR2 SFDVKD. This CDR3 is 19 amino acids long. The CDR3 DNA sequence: TGTGCCACCAGTGATTTTCTGGGACTAGCGGGGGTGAACACCGGGGAGCTGTTTTTT. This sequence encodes CATSDFLGLAGVNTGELFF.

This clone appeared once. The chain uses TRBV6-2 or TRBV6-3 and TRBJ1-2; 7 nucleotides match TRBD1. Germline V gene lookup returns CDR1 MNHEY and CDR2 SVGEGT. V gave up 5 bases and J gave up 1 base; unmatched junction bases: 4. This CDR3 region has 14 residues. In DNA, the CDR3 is TGTGCCAGCAGTGACAGGGTGTTTAACTATGGCTACACCTTC. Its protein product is CASSDRVFNYGYTF.

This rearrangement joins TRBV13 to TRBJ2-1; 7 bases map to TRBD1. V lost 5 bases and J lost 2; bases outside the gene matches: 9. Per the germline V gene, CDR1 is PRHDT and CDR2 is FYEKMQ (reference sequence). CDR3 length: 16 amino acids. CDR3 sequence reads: CASSRNGQAAYNEQFF. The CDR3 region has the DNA TGTGCCAGCAGCCGCAACGGACAGGCCGCCTACAATGAGCAGTTCTTC.

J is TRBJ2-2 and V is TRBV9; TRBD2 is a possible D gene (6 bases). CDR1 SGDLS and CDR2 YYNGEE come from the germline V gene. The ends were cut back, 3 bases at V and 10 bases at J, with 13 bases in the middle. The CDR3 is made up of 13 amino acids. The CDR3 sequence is CASSENGGAELFF. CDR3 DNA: TGTGCCAGCAGCGAGAACGGGGGAGCGGAGCTGTTTTTT.

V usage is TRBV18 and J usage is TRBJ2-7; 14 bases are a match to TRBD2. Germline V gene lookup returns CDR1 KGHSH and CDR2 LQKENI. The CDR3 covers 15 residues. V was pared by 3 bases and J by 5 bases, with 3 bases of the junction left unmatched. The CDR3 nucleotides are TGTGCCAGCTCACCTCGGGGACTAGCGGGAGACGAGCAGTACTTC. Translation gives CASSPRGLAGDEQYF.